The present TCR beta chain was sequenced within a study of T cell responses to AZD1222 COVID-19 vaccine. Repertoires were generated with immunoSEQ multiplex PCR, while TCRdb's copy carries only in-frame clones and drops some. The sample has 150,000 to 200,000 clones, 90% to 95% seen once. The V and J ends lost 6 bases and 8 bases, in that order; junction bases with no gene match: 13. The CDR3 consists of 15 residues. Per the germline V gene, CDR1 is MNHEY and CDR2 is SVGAGI. Regarding this clone: The antigen is unknown.

Regarding the study as a whole: The donor cohort was predominantly white British with a female majority, and clonal diversity may have been underestimated.

The sequences come from peripheral blood, collected 28 days after the second AZD1222 dose. The rearrangement links TRBV6-5 to TRBJ2-1, with 7 bases lining up with TRBD2. The clonotype originates from an adult who received the AZD1222 COVID-19 vaccine. The CDR3 loop is CASRLTSASPDEQFF. In DNA form, the CDR3 reads TGTGCCAGCAGACTCACTAGCGCTTCCCCCGATGAGCAGTTCTTC.